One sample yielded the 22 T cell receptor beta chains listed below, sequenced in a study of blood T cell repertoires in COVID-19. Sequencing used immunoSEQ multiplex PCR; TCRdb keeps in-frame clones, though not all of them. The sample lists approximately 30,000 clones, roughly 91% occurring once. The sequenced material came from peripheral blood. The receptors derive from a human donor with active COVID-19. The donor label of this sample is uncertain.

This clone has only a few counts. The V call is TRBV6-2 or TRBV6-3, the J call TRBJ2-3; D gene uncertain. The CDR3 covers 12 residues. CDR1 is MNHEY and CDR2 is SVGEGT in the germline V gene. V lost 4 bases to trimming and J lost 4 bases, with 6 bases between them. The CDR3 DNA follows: TGTGCCAGCAGTTCTACTCCAGATACGCAGTATTTT. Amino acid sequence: CASSSTPDTQYF.

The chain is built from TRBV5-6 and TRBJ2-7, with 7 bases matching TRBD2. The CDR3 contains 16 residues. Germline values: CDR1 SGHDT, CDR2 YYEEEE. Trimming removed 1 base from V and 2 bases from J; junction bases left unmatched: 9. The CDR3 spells CASSLRIAGLAYEQYF. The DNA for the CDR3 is TGTGCCAGCAGCTTGCGAATAGCGGGTCTAGCCTACGAGCAGTACTTC.

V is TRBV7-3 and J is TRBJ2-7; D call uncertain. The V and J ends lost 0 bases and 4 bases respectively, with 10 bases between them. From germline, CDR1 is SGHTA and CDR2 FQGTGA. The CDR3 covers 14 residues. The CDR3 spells CASSLTPSPYEQYF. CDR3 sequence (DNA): TGTGCCAGCAGCTTAACCCCTTCCCCTTACGAGCAGTACTTC.

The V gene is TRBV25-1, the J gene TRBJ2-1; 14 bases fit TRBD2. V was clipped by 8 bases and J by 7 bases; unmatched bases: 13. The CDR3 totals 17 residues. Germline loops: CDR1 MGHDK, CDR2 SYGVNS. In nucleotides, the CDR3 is TGTGCCAGCTGTCGTGGGACTAGCGGGAGAAAGGGGAATGAGCAGTTCTTC. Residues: CASCRGTSGRKGNEQFF.

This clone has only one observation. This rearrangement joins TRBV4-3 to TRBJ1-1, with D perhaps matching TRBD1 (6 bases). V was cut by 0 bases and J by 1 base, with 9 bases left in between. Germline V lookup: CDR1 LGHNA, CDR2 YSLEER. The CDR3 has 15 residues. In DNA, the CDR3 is TGCGCCAGCAGCCAAGAATCGACAGGGAACACTGAAGCTTTCTTT. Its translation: CASSQESTGNTEAFF.

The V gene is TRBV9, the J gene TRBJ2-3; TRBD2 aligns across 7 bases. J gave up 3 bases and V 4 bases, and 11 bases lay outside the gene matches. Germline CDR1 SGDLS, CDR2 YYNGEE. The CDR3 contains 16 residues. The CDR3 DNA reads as TGTGCCAGCAGCCCCGGGGGGAGGGAAGTGACAGATACGCAGTATTTT. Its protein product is CASSPGGREVTDTQYF.

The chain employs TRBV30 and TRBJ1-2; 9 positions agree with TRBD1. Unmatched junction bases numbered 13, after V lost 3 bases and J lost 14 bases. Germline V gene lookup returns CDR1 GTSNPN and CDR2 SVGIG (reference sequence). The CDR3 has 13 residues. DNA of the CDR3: TGTGCCTGGAGACTACAGGGGGCCTGGGGCGCGACCTTC. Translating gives CAWRLQGAWGATF.

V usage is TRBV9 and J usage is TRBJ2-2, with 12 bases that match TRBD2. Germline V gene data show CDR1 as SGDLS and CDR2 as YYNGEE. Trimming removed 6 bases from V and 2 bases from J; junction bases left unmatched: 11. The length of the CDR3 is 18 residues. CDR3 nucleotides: TGTGCCAGCACCTTTCCAGGACTAGCGGGACCCAACACCGGGGAGCTGTTTTTT. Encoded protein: CASTFPGLAGPNTGELFF. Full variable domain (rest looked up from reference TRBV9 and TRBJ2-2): DSGVTQTPKHLITATGQRVTLRCSPRSGDLSVYWYQQSLDQGLQFLIQYYNGEERAKGNILERFSAQQFPDLHSELNLSSLELGDSALYFCASTFPGLAGPNTGELFFGEGSRLTVL.

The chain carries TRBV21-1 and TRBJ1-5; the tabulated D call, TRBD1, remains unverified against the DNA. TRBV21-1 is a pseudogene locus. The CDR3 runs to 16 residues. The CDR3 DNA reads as TGTGCCAGCACCTCTACTGTCGGGGACAGATATCAGCCCCAGCATTTT. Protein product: CASTSTVGDRYQPQHF.

The CDR3 sequence is CASSKTGFHEQYF. In nucleotides, the CDR3 is TGTGCCAGTAGTAAGACAGGGTTCCACGAGCAGTACTTC. The gene calls are TRBV19 and TRBJ2-7; 7 bases map to TRBD1. Germline assignment: CDR1 LNHDA and CDR2 SQIVND (reference sequence). This CDR3 contains 13 residues. The ends lost 4 bases at V and 5 bases at J; junction bases unmatched: 5.

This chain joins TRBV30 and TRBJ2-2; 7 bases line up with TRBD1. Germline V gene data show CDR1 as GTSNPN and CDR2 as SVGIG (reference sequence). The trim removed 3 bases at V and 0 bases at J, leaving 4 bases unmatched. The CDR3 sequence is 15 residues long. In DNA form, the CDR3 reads TGTGCCTGGAGGGGGGACAGCCCGAACACCGGGGAGCTGTTTTTT. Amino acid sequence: CAWRGDSPNTGELFF.

The chain's CDR3 is CASSYRDRGTNEQFF. Written as DNA, the CDR3 is TGTGCCAGCAGCTACCGGGACAGGGGCACCAATGAGCAGTTCTTC. The rearrangement uses TRBV11-3 and TRBJ2-1, with 10 bases identical to TRBD1. Germline trimming cut 4 bases from V and 6 bases from J; bases unmatched to any gene: 6. Germline values: CDR1 SGHNT, CDR2 YENEEA. This CDR3 comprises 15 residues. Drawing the rest from reference TRBV11-3 and TRBJ2-1, the complete variable domain is EAGVVQSPRYKIIEKKQPVAFWCNPISGHNTLYWYLQNLGQGPELLIRYENEEAVDDSQLPKDRFSAERLKGVDSTLKIQPAELGDSAVYLCASSYRDRGTNEQFFGPGTRLTVL.

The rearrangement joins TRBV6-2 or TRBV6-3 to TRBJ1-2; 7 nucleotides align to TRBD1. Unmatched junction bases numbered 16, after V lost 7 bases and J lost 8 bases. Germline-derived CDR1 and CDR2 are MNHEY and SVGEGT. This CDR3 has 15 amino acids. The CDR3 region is CASTPGGGQGWGYTF. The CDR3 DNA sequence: TGTGCCAGCACCCCTGGAGGGGGCCAGGGCTGGGGCTACACCTTC.

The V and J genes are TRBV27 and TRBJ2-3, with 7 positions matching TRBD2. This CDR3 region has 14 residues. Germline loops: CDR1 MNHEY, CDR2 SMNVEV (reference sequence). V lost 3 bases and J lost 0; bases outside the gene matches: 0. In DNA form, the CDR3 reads TGTGCCAGCAGTTTGCGGGAGAGCACAGATACGCAGTATTTT. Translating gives CASSLRESTDTQYF.

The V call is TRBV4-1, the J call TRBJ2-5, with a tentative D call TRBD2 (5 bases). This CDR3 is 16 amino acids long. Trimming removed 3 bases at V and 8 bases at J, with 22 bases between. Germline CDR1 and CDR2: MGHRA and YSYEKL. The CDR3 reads CASSHPRTGSKGTQYF. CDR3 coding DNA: TGCGCCAGCAGCCACCCCAGGACTGGATCCAAGGGCACCCAGTACTTC.

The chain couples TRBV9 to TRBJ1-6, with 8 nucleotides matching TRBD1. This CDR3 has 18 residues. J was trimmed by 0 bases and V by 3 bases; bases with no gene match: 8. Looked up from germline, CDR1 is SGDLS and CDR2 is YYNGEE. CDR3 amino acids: CASSAGQALSSYNSPLHF. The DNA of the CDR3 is TGTGCCAGCAGCGCGGGACAGGCCCTGAGCTCCTATAATTCACCCCTCCACTTT.

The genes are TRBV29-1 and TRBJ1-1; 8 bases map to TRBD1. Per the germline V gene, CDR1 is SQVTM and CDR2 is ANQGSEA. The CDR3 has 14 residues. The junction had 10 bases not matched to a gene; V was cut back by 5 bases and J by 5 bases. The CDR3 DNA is TGCAGCGTTCCCCCCGGACAGGGTAGGACTGAAGCTTTCTTT. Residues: CSVPPGQGRTEAFF.

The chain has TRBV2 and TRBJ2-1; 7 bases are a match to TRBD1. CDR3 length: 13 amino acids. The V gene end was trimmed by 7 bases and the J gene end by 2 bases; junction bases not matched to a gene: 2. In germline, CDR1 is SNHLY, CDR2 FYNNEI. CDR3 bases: TGTGCCAGCATAGGGGGCCCCTACAATGAGCAGTTCTTC. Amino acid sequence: CASIGGPYNEQFF.

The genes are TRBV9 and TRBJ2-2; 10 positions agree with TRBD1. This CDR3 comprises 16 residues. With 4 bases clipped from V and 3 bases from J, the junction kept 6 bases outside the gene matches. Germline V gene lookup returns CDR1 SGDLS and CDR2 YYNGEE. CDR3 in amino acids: CASSPVGTGDTGELFF. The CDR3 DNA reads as TGTGCCAGCAGCCCAGTCGGGACAGGGGACACCGGGGAGCTGTTTTTT. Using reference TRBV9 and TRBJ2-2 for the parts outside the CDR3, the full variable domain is DSGVTQTPKHLITATGQRVTLRCSPRSGDLSVYWYQQSLDQGLQFLIQYYNGEERAKGNILERFSAQQFPDLHSELNLSSLELGDSALYFCASSPVGTGDTGELFFGEGSRLTVL.

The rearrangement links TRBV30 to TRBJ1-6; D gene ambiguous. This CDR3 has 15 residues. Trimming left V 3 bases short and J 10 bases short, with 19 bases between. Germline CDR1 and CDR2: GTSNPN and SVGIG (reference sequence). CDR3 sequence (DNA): TGTGCCTGGAGATTCCGTGAGGCAATCTACTCACCCCTCCACTTT. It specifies CAWRFREAIYSPLHF.

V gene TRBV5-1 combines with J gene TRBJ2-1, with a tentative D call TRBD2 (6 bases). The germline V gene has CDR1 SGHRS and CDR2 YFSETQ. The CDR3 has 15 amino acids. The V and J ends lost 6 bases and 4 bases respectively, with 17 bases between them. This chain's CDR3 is CASIFSPGEYNEQFF. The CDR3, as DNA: TGCGCCAGCATCTTCTCCCCGGGAGAGTACAATGAGCAGTTCTTC. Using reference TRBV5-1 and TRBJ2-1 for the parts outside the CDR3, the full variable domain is KAGVTQTPRYLIKTRGQQVTLSCSPISGHRSVSWYQQTPGQGLQFLFEYFSETQRNKGNFPGRFSGRQFSNSRSEMNVSTLELGDSALYLCASIFSPGEYNEQFFGPGTRLTVL.

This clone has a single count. The CDR3 is CASSIGGRGPDTQYF. The DNA of the CDR3 is TGTGCCAGTAGTATAGGAGGCAGGGGTCCAGATACGCAGTATTTT. This chain uses TRBV19 with TRBJ2-3, with D perhaps matching TRBD1 (6 bases). From germline, CDR1 is LNHDA and CDR2 SQIVND (reference sequence). CDR3 length equals 15 residues. The V gene lost 1 base and the J gene lost 4 bases, with 12 bases spanning the gap.